The source of this TCR beta chain is a study of shared clonotypes between healthy human individuals. The CDR3 is 15 amino acids. Unmatched junction bases numbered 6, after V lost 4 bases and J lost 4 bases. Here immunoSEQ multiplex PCR was the method, and the copy in TCRdb shows in-frame clones only, minus some. The sample lists some 1 million clones; under 80% were seen once. The TCR was taken from a young man in good health. The rearrangement joins TRBV5-3 to TRBJ2-2, with 8 nucleotides matching TRBD1. TRBV5-3 is treated as an ORF (open reading frame) with a function not yet certain. Sequenced: memory CD4+ T cells sorted from blood. Noted subset: CD45RA-negative fraction. CDR3 residues: CARSTDRVGTGELFF. The CDR3 bases are TGTGCCAGAAGCACGGACAGGGTGGGCACCGGGGAGCTGTTTTTT.